Each of the 2 T cell receptor beta chains below was sequenced from the same sample in a study of T cell changes during pregnancy in multiple sclerosis. Profiled with immunoSEQ multiplex PCR; TCRdb holds only in-frame clones, not every one. This repertoire shows 40,000 or so clones, approximately 90% found once; its top ten account for approximately 4.5%. The starting material was CD8+ T cells from peripheral blood mononuclear cells, obtained in the first trimester of pregnancy. These receptors were obtained from a female donor with multiple sclerosis, enrolled in a pregnancy study.

This chain uses TRBV19 with TRBJ1-1; 8 nucleotides line up with TRBD1. J gave up 5 bases and V 8 bases, and 10 bases lay outside the gene matches. The CDR3 has 14 amino acids. Germline CDR1 is LNHDA and CDR2 is SQIVND (reference sequence). The CDR3 spells CASALQGAGTEAFF. The CDR3 DNA is TGTGCCAGTGCACTCCAGGGGGCAGGGACTGAAGCTTTCTTT.

The chain recombines TRBV4-1 with TRBJ1-1, with D unclear. Germline V gene sequence: CDR1 MGHRA, CDR2 YSYEKL. The CDR3 is 17 residues long. V shed 0 bases and J shed 5 bases, with 19 bases lying between them. The CDR3 loop is CASSQESQRFYRTEAFF. The CDR3, as DNA: TGCGCCAGCAGCCAAGAATCCCAGAGGTTTTATCGGACTGAAGCTTTCTTT.